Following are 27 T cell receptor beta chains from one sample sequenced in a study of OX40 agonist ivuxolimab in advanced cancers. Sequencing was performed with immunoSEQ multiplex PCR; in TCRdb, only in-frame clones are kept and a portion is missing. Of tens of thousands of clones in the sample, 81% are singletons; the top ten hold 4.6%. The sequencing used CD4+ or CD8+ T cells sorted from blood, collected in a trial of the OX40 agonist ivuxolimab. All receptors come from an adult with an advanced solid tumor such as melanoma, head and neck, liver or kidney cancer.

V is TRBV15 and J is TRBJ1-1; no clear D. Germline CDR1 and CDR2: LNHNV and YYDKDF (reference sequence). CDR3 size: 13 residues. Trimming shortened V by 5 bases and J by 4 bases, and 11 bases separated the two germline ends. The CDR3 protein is CATSYPSSTEAFF. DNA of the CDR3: TGTGCCACCAGCTATCCTTCGAGCACTGAAGCTTTCTTT.

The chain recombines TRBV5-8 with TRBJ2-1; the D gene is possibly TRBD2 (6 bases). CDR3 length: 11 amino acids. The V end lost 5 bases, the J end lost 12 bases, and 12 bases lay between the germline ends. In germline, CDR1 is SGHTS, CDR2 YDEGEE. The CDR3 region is CASSWGGVQFF. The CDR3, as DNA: TGTGCCAGCAGTTGGGGCGGGGTGCAGTTCTTC. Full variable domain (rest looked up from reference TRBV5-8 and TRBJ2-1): EAGVTQSPTHLIKTRGQQATLRCSPISGHTSVYWYQQALGLGLQFLLWYDEGEERNRGNFPPRFSGRQFPNYSSELNVNALELEDSALYLCASSWGGVQFFGPGTRLTVL.

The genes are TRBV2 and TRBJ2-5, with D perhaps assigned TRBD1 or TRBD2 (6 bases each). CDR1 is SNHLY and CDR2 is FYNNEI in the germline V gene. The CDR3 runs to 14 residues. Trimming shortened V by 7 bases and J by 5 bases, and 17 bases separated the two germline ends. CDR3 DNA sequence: TGTGCCAGCAAACTAAGGGGGGCTGCCGAGACCCAGTACTTC. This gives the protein CASKLRGAAETQYF.

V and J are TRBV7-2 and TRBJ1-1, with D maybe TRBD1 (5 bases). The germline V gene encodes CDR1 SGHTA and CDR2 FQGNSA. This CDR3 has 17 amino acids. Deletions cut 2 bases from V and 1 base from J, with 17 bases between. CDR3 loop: CASSLNRAGSGNTEAFF. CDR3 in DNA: TGTGCCAGCAGCTTAAACCGGGCAGGGAGCGGGAACACTGAAGCTTTCTTT.

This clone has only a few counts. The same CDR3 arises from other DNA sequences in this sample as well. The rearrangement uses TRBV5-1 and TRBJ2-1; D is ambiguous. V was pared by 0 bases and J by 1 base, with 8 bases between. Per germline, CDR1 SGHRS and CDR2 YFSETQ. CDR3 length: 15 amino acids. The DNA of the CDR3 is TGCGCCAGCAGCTTGGGTCAGGTTTCCTACAATGAGCAGTTCTTC. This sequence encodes CASSLGQVSYNEQFF.

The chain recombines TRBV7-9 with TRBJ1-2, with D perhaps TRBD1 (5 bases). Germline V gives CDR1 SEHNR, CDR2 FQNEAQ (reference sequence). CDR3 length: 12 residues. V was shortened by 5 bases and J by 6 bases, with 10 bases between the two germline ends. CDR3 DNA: TGTGCCAGCAGCCCGACAGCTGATGGCTACACCTTC. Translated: CASSPTADGYTF.

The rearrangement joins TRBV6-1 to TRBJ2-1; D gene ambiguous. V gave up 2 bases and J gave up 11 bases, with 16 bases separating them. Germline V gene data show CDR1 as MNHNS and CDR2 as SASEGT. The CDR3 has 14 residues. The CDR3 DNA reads TGTGCCAGCAGTGAACGTGTATCTGGTAACCAGCAGTTCTTC. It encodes CASSERVSGNQQFF.

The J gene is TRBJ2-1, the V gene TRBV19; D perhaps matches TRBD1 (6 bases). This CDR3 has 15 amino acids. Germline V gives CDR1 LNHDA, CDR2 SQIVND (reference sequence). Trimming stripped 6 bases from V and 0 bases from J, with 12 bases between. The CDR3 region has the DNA TGTGCCAGTAGCCCAGGGGTTCCCTCCTACAATGAGCAGTTCTTC. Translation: CASSPGVPSYNEQFF.

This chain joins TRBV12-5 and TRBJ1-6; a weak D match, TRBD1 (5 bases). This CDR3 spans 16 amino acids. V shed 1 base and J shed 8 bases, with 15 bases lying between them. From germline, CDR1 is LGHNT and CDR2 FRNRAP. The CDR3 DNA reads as TGTGCTAGTGGTTTGGCCGGGACGGCTAATCATTCACCCCTCCACTTT. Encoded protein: CASGLAGTANHSPLHF. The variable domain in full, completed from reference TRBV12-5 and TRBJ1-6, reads DARVTQTPRHKVTEMGQEVTMRCQPILGHNTVFWYRQTMMQGLELLAYFRNRAPLDDSGMPKDRFSAEMPDATLATLKIQPSEPRDSAVYFCASGLAGTANHSPLHFGNGTRLTVT.

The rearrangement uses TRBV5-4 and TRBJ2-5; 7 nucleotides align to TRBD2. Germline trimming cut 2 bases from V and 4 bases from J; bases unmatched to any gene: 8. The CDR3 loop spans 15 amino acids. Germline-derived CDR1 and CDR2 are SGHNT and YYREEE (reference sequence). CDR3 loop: CASSLEREVGETQYF. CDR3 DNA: TGTGCCAGCAGCTTAGAACGGGAGGTGGGAGAGACCCAGTACTTC.

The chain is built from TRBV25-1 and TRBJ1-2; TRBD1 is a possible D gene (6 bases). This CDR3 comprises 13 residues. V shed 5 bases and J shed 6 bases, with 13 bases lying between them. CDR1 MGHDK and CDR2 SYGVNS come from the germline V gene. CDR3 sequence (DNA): TGTGCCAGCAGTAGGGGACACGTCAATGGCTACACCTTC. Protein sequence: CASSRGHVNGYTF.

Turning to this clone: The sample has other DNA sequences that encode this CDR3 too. CDR3 sequence reads: CASSRQGETQYF. For the CDR3, the DNA is TGTGCCAGCAGCCGCCAAGGGGAGACCCAGTACTTC. J is TRBJ2-5 and V is TRBV11-3; D is uncertain. The germline CDR1 and CDR2 sequences are SGHNT and YENEEA. The ends were cut back, 5 bases at V and 5 bases at J, with 9 bases in the middle. This CDR3 is built from 12 residues.

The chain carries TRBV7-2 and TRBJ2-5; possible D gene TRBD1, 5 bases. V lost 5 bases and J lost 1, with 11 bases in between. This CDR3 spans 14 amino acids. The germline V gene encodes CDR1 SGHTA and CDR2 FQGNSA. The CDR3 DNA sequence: TGTGCCAGCAGCGCCGGACATTCCCAAGAGACCCAGTACTTC. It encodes CASSAGHSQETQYF.

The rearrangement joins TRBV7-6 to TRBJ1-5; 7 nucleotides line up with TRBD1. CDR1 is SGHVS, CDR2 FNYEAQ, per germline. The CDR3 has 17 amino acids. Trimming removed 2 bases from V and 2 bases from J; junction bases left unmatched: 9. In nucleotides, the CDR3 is TGTGCCAGCAGCTTACTACAGGGGACTTGGGGCAATCAGCCCCAGCATTTT. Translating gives CASSLLQGTWGNQPQHF.

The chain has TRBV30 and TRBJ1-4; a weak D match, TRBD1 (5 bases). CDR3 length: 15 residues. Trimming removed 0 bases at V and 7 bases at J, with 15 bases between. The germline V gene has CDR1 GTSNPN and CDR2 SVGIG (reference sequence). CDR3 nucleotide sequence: TGTGCCTGGAGTGTCCGGGCAGGGAACGGTGAAAAACTGTTTTTT. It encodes CAWSVRAGNGEKLFF.

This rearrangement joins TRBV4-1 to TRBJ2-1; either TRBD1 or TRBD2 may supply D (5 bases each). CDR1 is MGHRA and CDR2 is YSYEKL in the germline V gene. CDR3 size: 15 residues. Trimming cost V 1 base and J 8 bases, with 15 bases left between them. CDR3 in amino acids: CASSQVGTDEDEQFF. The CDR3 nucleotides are TGCGCCAGCAGCCAAGTTGGGACCGACGAGGATGAGCAGTTCTTC.

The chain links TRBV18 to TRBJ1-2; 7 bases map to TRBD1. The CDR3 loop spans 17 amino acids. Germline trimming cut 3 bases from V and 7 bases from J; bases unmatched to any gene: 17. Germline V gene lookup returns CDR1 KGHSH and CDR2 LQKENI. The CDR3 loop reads CASSPPGLGTAAVGYTF. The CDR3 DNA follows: TGTGCCAGCTCACCGCCGGGCCTCGGGACAGCGGCCGTTGGCTACACCTTC.

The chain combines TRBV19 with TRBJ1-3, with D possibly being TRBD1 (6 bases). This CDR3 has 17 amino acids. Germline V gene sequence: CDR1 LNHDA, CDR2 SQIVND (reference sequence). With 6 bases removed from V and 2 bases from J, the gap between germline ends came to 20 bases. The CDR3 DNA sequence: TGTGCCAGTAGCCCACTACCGGAGACAGGACCTGGAAACACCATATATTTT. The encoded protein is CASSPLPETGPGNTIYF.

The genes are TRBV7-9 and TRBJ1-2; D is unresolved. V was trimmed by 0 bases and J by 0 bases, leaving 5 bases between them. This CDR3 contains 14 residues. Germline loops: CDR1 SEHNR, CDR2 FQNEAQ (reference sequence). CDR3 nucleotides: TGTGCCAGCAGCTTAGCGGTCCCTAACTATGGCTACACCTTC. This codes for CASSLAVPNYGYTF.

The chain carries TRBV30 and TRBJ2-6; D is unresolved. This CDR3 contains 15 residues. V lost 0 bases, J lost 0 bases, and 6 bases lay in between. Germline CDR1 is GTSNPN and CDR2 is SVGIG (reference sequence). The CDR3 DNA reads TGTGCCTGGAGTGTGGGAAACTCTGGGGCCAACGTCCTGACTTTC. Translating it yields CAWSVGNSGANVLTF.

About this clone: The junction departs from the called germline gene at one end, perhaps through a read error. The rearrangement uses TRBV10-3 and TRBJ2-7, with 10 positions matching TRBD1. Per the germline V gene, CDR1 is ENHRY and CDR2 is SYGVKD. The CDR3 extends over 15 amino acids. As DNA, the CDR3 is TGTGCCAGCAGTGAAGCGGAAGGGACAGGGGAAGAGCAGTACTTC. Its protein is CASSEAEGTGEEQYF.

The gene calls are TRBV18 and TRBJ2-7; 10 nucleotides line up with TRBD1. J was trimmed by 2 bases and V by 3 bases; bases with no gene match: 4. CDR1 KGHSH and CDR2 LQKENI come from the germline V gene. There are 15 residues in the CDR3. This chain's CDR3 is CASSPGQGGAYEQYF. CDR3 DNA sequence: TGTGCCAGCTCACCCGGACAGGGGGGGGCCTACGAGCAGTACTTC.

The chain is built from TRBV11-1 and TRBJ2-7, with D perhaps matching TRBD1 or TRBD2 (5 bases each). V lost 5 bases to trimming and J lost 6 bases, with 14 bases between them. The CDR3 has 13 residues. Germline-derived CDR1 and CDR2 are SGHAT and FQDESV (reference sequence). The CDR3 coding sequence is TGTGCCAGCAGCGCGGGTGAGAGGGGCGAGCAGTACTTC. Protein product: CASSAGERGEQYF.

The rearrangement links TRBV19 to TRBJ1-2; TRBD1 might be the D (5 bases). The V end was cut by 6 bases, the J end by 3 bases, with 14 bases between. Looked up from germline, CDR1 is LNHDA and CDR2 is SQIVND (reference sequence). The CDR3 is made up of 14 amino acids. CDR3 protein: CASSDPDRHYGYTF. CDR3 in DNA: TGTGCCAGTAGCGACCCAGACAGACACTATGGCTACACCTTC.

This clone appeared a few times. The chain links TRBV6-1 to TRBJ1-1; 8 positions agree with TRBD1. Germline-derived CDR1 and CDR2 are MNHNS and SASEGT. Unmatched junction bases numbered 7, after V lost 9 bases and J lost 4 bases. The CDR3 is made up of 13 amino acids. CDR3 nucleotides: TGTGCCAGTGCTTTTACAGGGGGCACTGAAGCTTTCTTT. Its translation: CASAFTGGTEAFF.

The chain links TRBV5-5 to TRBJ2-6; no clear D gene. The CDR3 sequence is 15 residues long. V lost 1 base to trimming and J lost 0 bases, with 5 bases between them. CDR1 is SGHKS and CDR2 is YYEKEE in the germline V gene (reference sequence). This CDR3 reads CASSLWGSGANVLTF. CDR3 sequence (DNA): TGTGCCAGCAGCTTGTGGGGCTCTGGGGCCAACGTCCTGACTTTC. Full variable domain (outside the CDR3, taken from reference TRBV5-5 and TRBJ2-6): DAGVTQSPTHLIKTRGQQVTLRCSPISGHKSVSWYQQVLGQGPQFIFQYYEKEERGRGNFPDRFSARQFPNYSSELNVNALLLGDSALYLCASSLWGSGANVLTFGAGSRLTVL.

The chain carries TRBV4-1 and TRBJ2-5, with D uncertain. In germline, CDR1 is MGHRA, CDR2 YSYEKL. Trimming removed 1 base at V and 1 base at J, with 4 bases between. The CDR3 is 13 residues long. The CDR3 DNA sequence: TGCGCCAGCAGCCAAGGGCCCCAAGAGACCCAGTACTTC. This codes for CASSQGPQETQYF.